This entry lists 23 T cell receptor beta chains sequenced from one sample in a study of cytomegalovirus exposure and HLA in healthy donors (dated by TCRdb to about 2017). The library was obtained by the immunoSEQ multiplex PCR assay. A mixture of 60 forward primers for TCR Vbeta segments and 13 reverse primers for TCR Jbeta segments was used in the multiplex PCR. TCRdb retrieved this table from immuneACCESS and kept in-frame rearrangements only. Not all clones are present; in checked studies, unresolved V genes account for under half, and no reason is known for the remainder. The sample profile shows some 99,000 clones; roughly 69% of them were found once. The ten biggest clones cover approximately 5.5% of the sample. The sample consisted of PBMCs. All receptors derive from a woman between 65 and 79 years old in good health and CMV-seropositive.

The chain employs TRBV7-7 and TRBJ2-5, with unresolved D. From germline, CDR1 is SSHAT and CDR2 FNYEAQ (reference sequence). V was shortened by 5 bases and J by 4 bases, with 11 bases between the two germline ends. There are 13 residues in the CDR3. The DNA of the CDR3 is TGTGCCAGCAGCCCCTATTATTTAGAGACCCAGTACTTC. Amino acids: CASSPYYLETQYF.

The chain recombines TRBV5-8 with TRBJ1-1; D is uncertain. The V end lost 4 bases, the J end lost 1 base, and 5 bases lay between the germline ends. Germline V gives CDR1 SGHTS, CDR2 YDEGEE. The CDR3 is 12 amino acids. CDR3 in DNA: TGTGCCAGCAGCCGACAGAACACTGAAGCTTTCTTT. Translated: CASSRQNTEAFF.

The CDR3 DNA reads TGCGCCAGCAGCTTGGTGGGACAGGAGGGAGAGACCCAGTACTTC. Translation gives CASSLVGQEGETQYF. V usage is TRBV5-1 and J usage is TRBJ2-5, with 8 nucleotides matching TRBD1. With V trimmed by 0 bases and J by 4 bases, 5 bases remained unmatched. Germline V lookup: CDR1 SGHRS, CDR2 YFSETQ. There are 15 residues in the CDR3.

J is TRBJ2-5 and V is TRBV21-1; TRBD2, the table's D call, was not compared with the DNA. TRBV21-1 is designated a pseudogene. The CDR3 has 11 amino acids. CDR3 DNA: TGTGCCAGCAGCAACCTAGAGACCCAGTACTTC. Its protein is CASSNLETQYF.

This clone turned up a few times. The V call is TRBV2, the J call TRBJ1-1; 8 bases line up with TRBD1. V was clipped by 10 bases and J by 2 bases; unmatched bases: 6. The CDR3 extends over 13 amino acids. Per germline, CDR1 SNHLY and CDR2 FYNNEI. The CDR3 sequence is CAKTTGGNTEAFF. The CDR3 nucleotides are TGTGCCAAAACCACAGGGGGTAACACTGAAGCTTTCTTT.

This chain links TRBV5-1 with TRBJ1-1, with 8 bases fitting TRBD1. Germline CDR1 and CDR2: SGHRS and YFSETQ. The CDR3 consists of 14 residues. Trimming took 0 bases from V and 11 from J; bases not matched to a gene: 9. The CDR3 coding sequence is TGCGCCAGCAGCTTGGCCATCACAGGGGGTCTTGCTTTCTTT. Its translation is CASSLAITGGLAFF.

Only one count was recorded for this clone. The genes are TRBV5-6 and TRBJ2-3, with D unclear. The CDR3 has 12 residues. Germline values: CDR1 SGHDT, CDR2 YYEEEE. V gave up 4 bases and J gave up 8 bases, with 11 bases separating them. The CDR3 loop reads CASSTDSGTQYF. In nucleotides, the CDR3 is TGTGCCAGCAGCACTGACTCTGGTACGCAGTATTTT.

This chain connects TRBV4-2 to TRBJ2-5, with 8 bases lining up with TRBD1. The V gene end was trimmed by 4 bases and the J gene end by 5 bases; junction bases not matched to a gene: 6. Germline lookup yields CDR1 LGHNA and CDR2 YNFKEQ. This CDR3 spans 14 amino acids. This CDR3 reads CASSLGQGKETQYF. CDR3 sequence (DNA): TGTGCCAGCAGCCTAGGACAGGGAAAGGAGACCCAGTACTTC.

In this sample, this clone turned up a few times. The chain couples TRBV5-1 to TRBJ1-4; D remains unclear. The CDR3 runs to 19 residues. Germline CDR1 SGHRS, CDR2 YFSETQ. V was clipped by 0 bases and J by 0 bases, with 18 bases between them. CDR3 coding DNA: TGCGCCAGCAGCTTGGGCATCTACTTTACCTCGACAACTAATGAAAAACTGTTTTTT. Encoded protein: CASSLGIYFTSTTNEKLFF. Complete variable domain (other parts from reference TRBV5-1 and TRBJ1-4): KAGVTQTPRYLIKTRGQQVTLSCSPISGHRSVSWYQQTPGQGLQFLFEYFSETQRNKGNFPGRFSGRQFSNSRSEMNVSTLELGDSALYLCASSLGIYFTSTTNEKLFFGSGTQLSVL.

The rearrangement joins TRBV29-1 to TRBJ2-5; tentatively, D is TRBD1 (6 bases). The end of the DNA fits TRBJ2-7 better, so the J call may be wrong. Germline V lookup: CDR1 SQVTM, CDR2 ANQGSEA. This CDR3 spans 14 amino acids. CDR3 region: CSVVGQGTSYEQYF. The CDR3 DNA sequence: TGCAGCGTTGTCGGGCAGGGGACCTCCTACGAGCAGTACTTC.

CDR3 DNA sequence: TGTGCCAGCAGTCGCGCCGGCGGGGAGCTGTTTTTT. It encodes CASSRAGGELFF. The chain has TRBV25-1 and TRBJ2-2, with D hard to call. The V gene lost 5 bases and the J gene lost 7 bases, with 8 bases spanning the gap. The CDR3 extends over 12 amino acids. Germline loops: CDR1 MGHDK, CDR2 SYGVNS.

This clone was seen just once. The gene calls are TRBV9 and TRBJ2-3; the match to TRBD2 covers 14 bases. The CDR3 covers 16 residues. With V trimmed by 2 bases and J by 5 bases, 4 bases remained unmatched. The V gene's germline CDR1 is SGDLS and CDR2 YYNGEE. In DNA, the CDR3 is TGTGCCAGCAGCGTCGGGACTAGCGGGGGAGGAGATACGCAGTATTTT. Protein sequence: CASSVGTSGGGDTQYF. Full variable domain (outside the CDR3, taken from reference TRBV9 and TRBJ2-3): DSGVTQTPKHLITATGQRVTLRCSPRSGDLSVYWYQQSLDQGLQFLIQYYNGEERAKGNILERFSAQQFPDLHSELNLSSLELGDSALYFCASSVGTSGGGDTQYFGPGTRLTVL.

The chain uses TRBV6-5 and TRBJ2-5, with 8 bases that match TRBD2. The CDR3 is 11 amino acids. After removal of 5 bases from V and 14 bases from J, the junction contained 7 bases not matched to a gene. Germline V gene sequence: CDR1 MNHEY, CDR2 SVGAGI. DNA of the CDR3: TGTGCCAGCAGTGAAGGACTAGCAGTTTACTTC. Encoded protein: CASSEGLAVYF.

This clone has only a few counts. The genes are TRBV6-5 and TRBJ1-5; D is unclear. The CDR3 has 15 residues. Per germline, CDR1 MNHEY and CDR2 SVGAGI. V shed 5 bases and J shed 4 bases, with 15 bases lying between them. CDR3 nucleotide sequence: TGTGCCAGCAGTGCTATCTCCGGGAGAAATCAGCCCCAGCATTTT. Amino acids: CASSAISGRNQPQHF.

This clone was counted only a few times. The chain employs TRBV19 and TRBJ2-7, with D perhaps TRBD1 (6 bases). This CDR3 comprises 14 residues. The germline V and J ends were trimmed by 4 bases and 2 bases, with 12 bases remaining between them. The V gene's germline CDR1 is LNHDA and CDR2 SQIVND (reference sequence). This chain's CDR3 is CASSTTGFPYEQYF. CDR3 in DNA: TGTGCCAGTAGTACCACAGGGTTTCCCTACGAGCAGTACTTC.

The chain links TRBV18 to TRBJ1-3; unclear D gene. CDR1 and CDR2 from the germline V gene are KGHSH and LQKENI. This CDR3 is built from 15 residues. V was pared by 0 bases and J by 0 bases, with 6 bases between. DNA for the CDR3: TGTGCCAGCTCACCACCGGGCAGCTCTGGAAACACCATATATTTT. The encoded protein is CASSPPGSSGNTIYF.

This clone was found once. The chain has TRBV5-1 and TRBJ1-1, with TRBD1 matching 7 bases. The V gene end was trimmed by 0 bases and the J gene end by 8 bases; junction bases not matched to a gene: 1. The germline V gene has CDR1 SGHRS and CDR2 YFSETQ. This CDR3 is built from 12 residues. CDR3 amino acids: CASSLAGQEAFF. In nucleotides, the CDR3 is TGCGCCAGCAGCTTGGCGGGACAGGAAGCTTTCTTT.

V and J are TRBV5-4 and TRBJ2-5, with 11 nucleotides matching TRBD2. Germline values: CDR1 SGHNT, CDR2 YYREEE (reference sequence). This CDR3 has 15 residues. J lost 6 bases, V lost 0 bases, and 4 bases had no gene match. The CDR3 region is CASSLDSGGAKTQYF. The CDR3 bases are TGTGCCAGCAGCTTGGATAGCGGGGGGGCAAAGACCCAGTACTTC.

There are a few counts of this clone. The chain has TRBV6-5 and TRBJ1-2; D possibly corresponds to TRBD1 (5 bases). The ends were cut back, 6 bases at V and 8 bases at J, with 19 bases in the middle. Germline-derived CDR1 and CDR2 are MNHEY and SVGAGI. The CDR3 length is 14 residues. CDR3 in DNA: TGTGCCAGCAGCCCCCAGGGTGCAACTTCGGGCTACACCTTC. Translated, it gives CASSPQGATSGYTF.

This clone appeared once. CDR3 bases: TGTGCCTCAAGGACCGGGGAAGGGAATAATTCACCCCTCCACTTT. Encoded protein: CASRTGEGNNSPLHF. V gene TRBV6-1 combines with J gene TRBJ1-6; D is undetermined. V lost 11 bases and J lost 5, with 19 bases in between. Germline assignment: CDR1 MNHNS and CDR2 SASEGT. The CDR3 runs 15 residues.

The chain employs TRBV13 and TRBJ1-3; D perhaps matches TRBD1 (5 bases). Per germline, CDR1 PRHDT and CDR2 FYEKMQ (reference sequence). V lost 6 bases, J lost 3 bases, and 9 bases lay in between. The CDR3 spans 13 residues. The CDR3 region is CASRGRGGNTIYF. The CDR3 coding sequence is TGTGCCAGCAGAGGGAGGGGTGGAAACACCATATATTTT.

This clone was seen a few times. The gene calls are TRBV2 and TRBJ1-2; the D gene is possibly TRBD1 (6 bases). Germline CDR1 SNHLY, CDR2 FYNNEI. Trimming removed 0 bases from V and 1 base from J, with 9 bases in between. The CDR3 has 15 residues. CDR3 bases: TGTGCCAGCAGTGAAGCCAGGACAGTTAACTATGGCTACACCTTC. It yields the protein CASSEARTVNYGYTF.

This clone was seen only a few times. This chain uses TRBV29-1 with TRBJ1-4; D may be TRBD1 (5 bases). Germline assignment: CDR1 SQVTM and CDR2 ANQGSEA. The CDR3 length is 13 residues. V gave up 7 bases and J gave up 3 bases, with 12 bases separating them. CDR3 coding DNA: TGCAGCGGTAGACAGCCAGCTAATGAAAAACTGTTTTTT. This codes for CSGRQPANEKLFF.